Listed below are T cell receptor beta chains from one sample, sequenced in a study of T cells in Graves' hyperthyroidism and ophthalmopathy. TCRdb independently ran MiXCR on the multiplex PCR reads; one entry per CDR3 protein. The data show approximately 700,000 distinct CDR3 sequences, 15% to 20% seen once. The sample comprised blood. These receptors were taken from a man aged 18 to 29 with Graves' hyperthyroidism. The CDR3 runs from the conserved cysteine through the conserved F or W. The order of the fields is V gene, D gene, clone size, J gene, CDR3 DNA, CDR3 protein. D genes are given only for firm matches. Clone size is stated in some rows and not others, as once, few, many or a class when expanded.

>TRBV12-3/TRBV12-4|TRBD1|many|TRBJ2-1
TGTGCCAGCAGTTTTCTGGACAGGGGCTCCGATGAGCAGTTCTTC
CASSFLDRGSDEQFF
>TRBV2|NA|few|TRBJ2-1
TGTGCCAGCAGTTTTATGGGGGGCGCGGTGGGGGAGCAGTTCTTC
CASSFMGGAVGEQFF
>TRBV6-5|NA|NA|TRBJ1-2
TGTGCCAGCAGTTACCAACTCAGCGCAGGGTATGGCTACACCTTC
CASSYQLSAGYGYTF
>TRBV28|NA|many|TRBJ1-5
TGTGCCAGCATCACCCAGGGGCCTGGCAATCAGCCCCAGCATTTT
CASITQGPGNQPQHF
>TRBV12-3/TRBV12-4|NA|many|TRBJ2-7
TGTGCCAGCAGCCCAGGGAGACCCTACGAGCAGTACTTC
CASSPGRPYEQYF
>TRBV5-1|NA|once|TRBJ2-2
TGCGCCAGCACTCCCCTCGGTGGCCCCGCGAACACCGGGGAGCTGTTTTTT
CASTPLGGPANTGELFF
>TRBV7-2|NA|many|TRBJ2-2
TGTGCCAGCAGCTTAGAAGATACGAACACCGGGGAGCTGTTTTTT
CASSLEDTNTGELFF
>TRBV6-1|TRBD2|NA|TRBJ2-2
TGTGCCAGCAGTCGCCTGACTAGCGGGAGAACCGGGGAGCTGTTTTTT
CASSRLTSGRTGELFF
>TRBV18|NA|NA|TRBJ1-4
TGTGCCAGCTCGCCTACGGAGGGGGTTAATGAAAAACTGTTTTTT
CASSPTEGVNEKLFF
>TRBV3-1|NA|few|TRBJ2-7
TGTGCCAGCAGCCAGTACGGGACACCGAGCTCCTACGAGCAGTACTTC
CASSQYGTPSSYEQYF
>TRBV12-3/TRBV12-4|NA|many|TRBJ1-6
TGTGCCAGCACCCCGGGCCGGGGGGAAGTTCCCCTCCACTTT
CASTPGRGEVPLHF
>TRBV6-2/TRBV6-3|TRBD2|many|TRBJ2-1
TGTGCCAGCAGTTATCGTCTTGGGGGGGGAGAGCAGTTCTTC
CASSYRLGGGEQFF
>TRBV24-1|NA|few|TRBJ1-3
TGTGCCACCAGGGACCCTGGAAACACCATATATTTT
CATRDPGNTIYF
>TRBV5-1|TRBD2|many|TRBJ2-7
TGCGCCAGCAGCCAAGAGGGGAGGGCCTTCTACGAGCAGTACTTC
CASSQEGRAFYEQYF
>TRBV28|NA|many|TRBJ1-1
TGTGCCAGCAGTTTAGCCCCCTTCGCTGAAGCTTTCTTT
CASSLAPFAEAFF
>TRBV28|NA|many|TRBJ2-1
TGTGCCAGCAGGGGTAGGGGTTTCTACAATGAGCAGTTCTTC
CASRGRGFYNEQFF
>TRBV28|TRBD2|many|TRBJ2-3
TGTGCCAGCAGTACCCGGACTAGCGGGAGAAATGCAGATACGCAGTATTTT
CASSTRTSGRNADTQYF
>TRBV12-3/TRBV12-4|NA|few|TRBJ2-2
TGTGCCAGCAGTTTAAAAAGTGGCACCGGGGAGCTGTTTTTT
CASSLKSGTGELFF
>TRBV7-2|TRBD1|many|TRBJ2-7
TGTGCCAGCAGCTTTTGGGACAGGGGATCCGAGCAGTACTTC
CASSFWDRGSEQYF
>TRBV7-6|NA|NA|TRBJ1-5
TGTGCCAGCAGCCCCTTTCAGAGCAATCAGCCCCAGCATTTT
CASSPFQSNQPQHF
>TRBV6-2/TRBV6-3|NA|many|TRBJ1-1
TGTGCCAGCAGTTACCCATCCGTGACAGGGAACACTGAAGCTTTCTTT
CASSYPSVTGNTEAFF
>TRBV2|NA|many|TRBJ1-1
TGTGCCAGCAGTGAAAGCCAGGCGTCTGAAGCTTTCTTT
CASSESQASEAFF
>TRBV5-1|TRBD1|many|TRBJ1-2
TGCGCCAGCAGCTCCGGGACAGGGGTCGGCGGCTACACCTTC
CASSSGTGVGGYTF
>TRBV6-1|NA|few|TRBJ2-7
TGTGCCAGCAGCGGACTGCCTTTCGGCGAGCAGTACTTC
CASSGLPFGEQYF
>TRBV6-1|NA|few|TRBJ1-2
TGTACCAGCAGTGACAACAAATTCAATGGCTACACCTTC
CTSSDNKFNGYTF
>TRBV2|NA|many|TRBJ1-1
TGTGCCAGCCTCCAACGGGAGAACACTGAAGCTTTCTTT
CASLQRENTEAFF
>TRBV12-3/TRBV12-4|TRBD2|many|TRBJ2-1
TGTGCCAGCACCGGGGGGGGACTAGCGGGAGACAATGAGCAGTTCTTC
CASTGGGLAGDNEQFF
>TRBV7-9|TRBD1|NA|TRBJ1-1
TGTGCCAGCAGCCCACCGACAGGGCTGAACACTGAAGCTTTCTTT
CASSPPTGLNTEAFF
>TRBV4-3|NA|few|TRBJ2-7
TGCGCCAGCAGCCCCTTTGGGGGTAGCTCCTACGAGCAGTACTTC
CASSPFGGSSYEQYF
>TRBV27|TRBD1|NA|TRBJ2-1
TGTGGCAGCTCCTGGACAGGATACAATGAGCAGTTCTTC
CGSSWTGYNEQFF
>TRBV7-3|TRBD2|NA|TRBJ2-7
TGTGCCAGCAGCCAAGATCCGGGACTAGCGGCCCACGAGCAGTACTTC
CASSQDPGLAAHEQYF
>TRBV27|NA|few|TRBJ2-2
TGTGCCAGCAGTTTATCTTGGGGAGCCGGGGAGCTGTTTTTT
CASSLSWGAGELFF
>TRBV7-2|NA|few|TRBJ2-3
TGTGCCAGCAGCTCTAGGGGGTTTAGCACAGATACGCAGTATTTT
CASSSRGFSTDTQYF
>TRBV10-3|TRBD1|NA|TRBJ2-3
TGTGCCACCCAGGGGGTGGCCCTCACAGATACGCAGTATTTT
CATQGVALTDTQYF
>TRBV7-2|NA|many|TRBJ2-7
TGTGCCAGCAGCTTTATAAGCGGAGCTTATATCTACGAGCAGTACTTC
CASSFISGAYIYEQYF
>TRBV2|NA|NA|TRBJ1-1
TGTGCCAGCACCGCGCAGGGGAACACTGAAGCTTTCTTT
CASTAQGNTEAFF
>TRBV19|NA|NA|TRBJ2-5
TGTGCCAGTAGCAGAGCGGGCCATCAAACGACCCAGTACTTC
CASSRAGHQTTQYF
>TRBV9|TRBD1|many|TRBJ2-7
TGTGCCAGCAGCGTCTCGGGACAGGGGGCCCACGAGCAGTACTTC
CASSVSGQGAHEQYF
>TRBV6-9|NA|NA|TRBJ2-2
TGTGCCAGCAGTTCTAGCCTCGTCACCGGGGAGCTGTTTTTT
CASSSSLVTGELFF
>TRBV20-1|NA|many|TRBJ2-5
TGCAGTGCGTGTGAGCAAGAGACCCAGTACTTC
CSACEQETQYF